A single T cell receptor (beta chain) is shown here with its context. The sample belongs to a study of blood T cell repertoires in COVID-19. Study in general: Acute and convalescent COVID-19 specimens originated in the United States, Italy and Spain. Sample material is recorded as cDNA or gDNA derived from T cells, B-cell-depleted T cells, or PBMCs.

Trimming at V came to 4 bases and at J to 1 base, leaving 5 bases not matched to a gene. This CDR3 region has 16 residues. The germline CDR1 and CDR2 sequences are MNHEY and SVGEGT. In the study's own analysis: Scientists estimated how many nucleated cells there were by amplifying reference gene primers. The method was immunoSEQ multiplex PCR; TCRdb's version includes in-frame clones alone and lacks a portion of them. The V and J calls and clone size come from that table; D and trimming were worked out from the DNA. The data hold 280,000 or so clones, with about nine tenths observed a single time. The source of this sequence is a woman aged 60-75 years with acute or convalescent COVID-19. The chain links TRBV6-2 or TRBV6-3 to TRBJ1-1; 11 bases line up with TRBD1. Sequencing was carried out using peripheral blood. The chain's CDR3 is CASSSGTGGTNTEAFF. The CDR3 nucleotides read TGTGCCAGCAGTTCCGGGACAGGGGGGACGAACACTGAAGCTTTCTTT.